This section outlines one TCR beta chain sequence together with its context. Per the original data handling: Reference gene primer amplification gave estimated nucleated cell counts. TCRdb keeps only in-frame clones here, not all; method: immunoSEQ multiplex PCR. The V and J calls and clone size were taken over from that table, and D and trimming were inferred from the DNA. Altogether approximately 110,000 clones are present, 85% being singletons, with the ten largest covering more than 10%. This entry is derived from a study of blood T cell repertoires in COVID-19. Whole-study context: Acute and convalescent COVID-19 samples came from the United States, Italy and Spain. PBMCs, B-cell-depleted T cells, or T cells provided the cDNA or gDNA that made up the material.

Germline loops: CDR1 LNHDA, CDR2 SQIVND (reference sequence). The length of the CDR3 is 14 residues. V shed 6 bases and J shed 0 bases, with 9 bases lying between them. The rearrangement links TRBV19 to TRBJ1-3; tentative D call: TRBD1 (5 bases). This TCR derives from a human donor in a cohort sampled during active COVID-19. Source material: peripheral blood. The CDR3 DNA follows: TGTGCCAGTAGGGACAAAAACTCTGGAAACACCATATATTTT. Translating gives CASRDKNSGNTIYF. Combining the CDR3 with reference TRBV19 and TRBJ1-3 gives the whole variable domain DGGITQSPKYLFRKEGQNVTLSCEQNLNHDAMYWYRQDPGQGLRLIYYSQIVNDFQKGDIAEGYSVSREKKESFPLTVTSAQKNPTAFYLCASRDKNSGNTIYFGEGSWLTVV.